This T cell receptor (beta chain) was recovered during a study of blood T cell repertoires in COVID-19. In the study overall: Donors in the United States, Italy and Spain gave samples during acute or convalescent COVID-19. Sources were T cells, B-cell-depleted T cells, or PBMCs; the material itself was cDNA or gDNA.

In the authors' methods: Nucleated cell number was recorded as an estimate derived from reference gene primer amplification. Profiling relied on immunoSEQ multiplex PCR, and the TCRdb table lists in-frame clones only, not all of them. The DNA was the basis for D and trimming; V, J and clone size are from that table. Of 260,000 or so clones listed, under 90% are singletons. The CDR3 is 15 amino acids. The germline V gene encodes CDR1 SGHTA and CDR2 FQGNSA. Trimming cost V 5 bases and J 4 bases; bases outside gene matches: 7. Sequenced: peripheral blood. The V and J genes are TRBV7-2 and TRBJ1-2; 10 bases fit TRBD1. The TCR was taken from a human donor in a cohort sampled during active COVID-19. The CDR3 protein is CASSPQTGGGYGYTF. CDR3 nucleotides: TGTGCCAGCAGCCCGCAGACAGGGGGCGGCTATGGCTACACCTTC.